This T cell receptor (beta chain) was captured in a study of siplizumab effects on memory and regulatory T cells. Whole-study findings and limits: Naive T cells appeared more varied than memory cells and looked like key alloresponse contributors. Siplizumab significantly decreased alloreactive sequences from unstimulated CD4+ memory cells.

Around 10^5 TCR templates underwent assay in every sample. The method was immunoSEQ multiplex PCR; TCRdb's version includes in-frame clones alone and lacks a portion of them. The data contain 110,000 or so clones, about 94% of them singletons. The germline V gene encodes CDR1 SGHNT and CDR2 YYREEE (reference sequence). Trimming removed 4 bases from V and 0 bases from J, with 10 bases in between. The CDR3 extends over 15 amino acids. As for this clone: Its target is not known.

J is TRBJ2-2 and V is TRBV5-4; tentatively, D is TRBD2 (7 bases). The sample taken for sequencing was non-Treg CD4+ T cells sorted from blood. The receptor was derived from a human donor in good health. In nucleotides, the CDR3 is TGTGCCAGCAGCGACGGGGGGCCGAACACCGGGGAGCTGTTTTTT. Translated: CASSDGGPNTGELFF.